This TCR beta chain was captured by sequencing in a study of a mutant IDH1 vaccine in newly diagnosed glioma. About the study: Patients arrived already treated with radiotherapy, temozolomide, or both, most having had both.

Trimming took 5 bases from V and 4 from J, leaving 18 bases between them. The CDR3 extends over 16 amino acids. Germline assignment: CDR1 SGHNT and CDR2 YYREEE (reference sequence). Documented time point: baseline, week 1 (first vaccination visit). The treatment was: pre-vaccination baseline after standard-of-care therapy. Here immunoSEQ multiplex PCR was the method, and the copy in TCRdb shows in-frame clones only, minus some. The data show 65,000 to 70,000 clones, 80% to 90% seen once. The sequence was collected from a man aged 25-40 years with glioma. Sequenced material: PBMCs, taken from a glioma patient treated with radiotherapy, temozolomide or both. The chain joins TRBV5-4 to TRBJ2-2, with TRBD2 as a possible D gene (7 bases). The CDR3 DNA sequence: TGTGCCAGCAGTAGACTGGCGGGGGCTAGCACCGGGGAGCTGTTTTTT. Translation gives CASSRLAGASTGELFF.